This paragraph covers one T cell receptor (beta chain) sequence. Its antigen is unidentified. The TRB libraries of cDNA were built by UMI-labeled 5' RACE. TCRdb re-called the 5' RACE reads and shows each CDR3 protein once, DNA omitted. The specimen's table records about 130,000 distinct CDR3 sequences. The data belong to a study of CXCR3-negative and CXCR3-positive naive CD8 T cells. The CDR3 is 12 residues long. Germline CDR1 reads SQVTM; CDR2 reads ANQGSEA. Study conclusions and caveats: TRB CDR3s were more hydrophobic in CXCR3-positive than in CXCR3-negative naive cells.

This TCR came from a human donor in good health. Some clones in this sample may be carry-over from other donors' samples. This sequence joins TRBV29-1 and TRBJ1-1. Sequencing input: naive CXCR3+ CD8+ T cells from blood. The subset was: CD45RO-CCR7+CD27+CD95- naive CD8+ T cells expressing CXCR3 (TNR3+). The CDR3 loop is CSVEYLNTEAFF.